A single sample is the source of the 15 T cell receptor beta chains below, sequenced in a study of blood T cell repertoires in COVID-19. The protocol was immunoSEQ multiplex PCR, while the TCRdb copy is restricted to in-frame clones and leaves out a portion. The profile shows around 260,000 clones, approximately 83% of them singletons. The sequenced sample was PBMCs or T cells enriched from blood (not recorded which). Source of these receptors: a woman in her twenties or thirties who had recovered from COVID-19.

CDR3 nucleotide sequence: TGTGCCAGCAGCTTAACCACAGGTGAAGCTTTCTTT. Translating gives CASSLTTGEAFF. V usage is TRBV7-3 and J usage is TRBJ1-1; D possibly corresponds to TRBD1 (5 bases). The CDR3 totals 12 residues. With 0 bases removed from V and 7 bases from J, the gap between germline ends came to 6 bases. Germline values: CDR1 SGHTA, CDR2 FQGTGA.

This chain connects TRBV19 to TRBJ2-2; D is possibly TRBD2 (5 bases). This CDR3 spans 15 amino acids. V was trimmed by 10 bases and J by 0 bases, leaving 15 bases between them. Germline CDR1 is LNHDA and CDR2 is SQIVND (reference sequence). The CDR3 here is CATAPGVANTGELFF. Here the CDR3 DNA reads TGTGCCACTGCCCCCGGGGTCGCGAACACCGGGGAGCTGTTTTTT.

The J gene is TRBJ1-4, the V gene TRBV6-2 or TRBV6-3; 7 positions match TRBD1. Germline CDR1 and CDR2: MNHEY and SVGEGT. The CDR3 runs to 14 residues. V lost 6 bases and J lost 11; bases outside the gene matches: 12. The DNA of the CDR3 is TGTGCCAGCAGCTGGACAGGCCTAGGTCGGAAACTGTTTTTT. Translating it yields CASSWTGLGRKLFF.

This rearrangement joins TRBV3-1 (or the pseudogene TRBV3-2) to TRBJ2-2; 11 bases fit TRBD2. CDR1 is LGHDT, CDR2 YNNKEL, per germline (reference sequence). The CDR3 has 16 amino acids. J was trimmed by 5 bases and V by 2 bases; bases with no gene match: 4. As DNA, the CDR3 is TGTGCCAGCAGCCAAATAGCGGGAGGGCATACCGGGGAGCTGTTTTTT. This codes for CASSQIAGGHTGELFF.

In this sample, this clone turned up a few times. This chain joins TRBV2 and TRBJ2-2, with a possible D match to TRBD2 (5 bases). Deletions cut 2 bases from V and 8 bases from J, with 15 bases between. The germline V gene has CDR1 SNHLY and CDR2 FYNNEI. The CDR3 has 15 residues. CDR3 sequence reads: CASSENGTPGGELFF. CDR3 in DNA: TGTGCCAGCAGTGAAAACGGTACTCCGGGAGGGGAGCTGTTTTTT. Drawing the rest from reference TRBV2 and TRBJ2-2, the complete variable domain is EPEVTQTPSHQVTQMGQEVILRCVPISNHLYFYWYRQILGQKVEFLVSFYNNEISEKSEIFDDQFSVERPDGSNFTLKIRSTKLEDSAMYFCASSENGTPGGELFFGEGSRLTVL.

In DNA, the CDR3 is TGCGCCAGCAGCCCAACCGGCCTCGGGGGGGCGAGGGAGGAGACCCAGTACTTC. It translates to CASSPTGLGGAREETQYF. The rearrangement uses TRBV5-1 and TRBJ2-5, with TRBD2 matching over 8 bases. V trimming: 4 bases; J trimming: 5 bases; junction bases outside the gene matches: 19. The CDR3 has 18 residues. Germline V gene sequence: CDR1 SGHRS, CDR2 YFSETQ.

A few counts support this clone. The V call is TRBV6-4, the J call TRBJ2-1; 10 nucleotides agree with TRBD2. Germline CDR1 is MRHNA and CDR2 is SNTAGT. Trimming took 0 bases from V and 9 from J; bases not matched to a gene: 8. This CDR3 has 16 amino acids. For the CDR3, the DNA is TGTGCCAGCAGTGACTCGACTAGCGGGTCTACCGCTGAGCAGTTCTTC. This encodes CASSDSTSGSTAEQFF.

The chain carries TRBV30 and TRBJ2-1, with TRBD2 as a possible D gene (6 bases). The CDR3 is made up of 12 amino acids. Trimming shortened V by 2 bases and J by 8 bases, and 10 bases separated the two germline ends. Germline values: CDR1 GTSNPN, CDR2 SVGIG (reference sequence). Here the CDR3 reads CAWSWGGDEQFF. In nucleotides, the CDR3 is TGTGCCTGGAGTTGGGGCGGGGATGAGCAGTTCTTC.

The chain combines TRBV28 with TRBJ1-6; TRBD1 agrees at 7 bases. The J segment lost 11 bases and the V segment lost 3 bases, leaving 4 bases of the junction unmatched. Germline CDR1 and CDR2: MDHEN and SYDVKM. The CDR3 has 13 amino acids. In DNA, the CDR3 is TGTGCCAGCAGTTTTCAGGGGGGTCCACCCCTCCACTTT. Translating it yields CASSFQGGPPLHF.

The chain recombines TRBV5-1 with TRBJ2-1; D might be TRBD1 (6 bases). Trimming pared 0 bases from V and 4 bases from J, leaving 14 bases between. CDR3 length: 16 residues. Germline values: CDR1 SGHRS, CDR2 YFSETQ. The CDR3 sequence is CASSLEGRGRYNEQFF. The CDR3, as DNA: TGCGCCAGCAGCTTGGAGGGCAGGGGTAGATACAATGAGCAGTTCTTC.

This sequence joins TRBV7-6 and TRBJ2-1; D is uncertain. In germline, CDR1 is SGHVS, CDR2 FNYEAQ. V was pared by 6 bases and J by 4 bases, with 22 bases between. The length of the CDR3 is 17 residues. CDR3 residues: CASSLLSGSVLYNEQFF. In DNA, the CDR3 is TGTGCCAGCAGTCTTCTCTCTGGAAGCGTCCTATACAATGAGCAGTTCTTC.

The chain carries TRBV11-2 and TRBJ2-3; D is undetermined. Looked up from germline, CDR1 is SGHAT and CDR2 is FQNNGV. With 1 base removed from V and 2 bases from J, the gap between germline ends came to 7 bases. The CDR3 runs 14 residues. CDR3 protein: CASSLGVSTDTQYF. In DNA, the CDR3 is TGTGCCAGCAGCTTAGGCGTTTCCACAGATACGCAGTATTTT.

The chain combines TRBV3-1 (or the pseudogene TRBV3-2) with TRBJ2-7; 14 nucleotides match TRBD2. This CDR3 spans 18 amino acids. Trimming removed 1 base from V and 2 bases from J; junction bases left unmatched: 7. Germline CDR1 and CDR2: LGHDT and YNNKEL (reference sequence). In DNA form, the CDR3 reads TGTGCCAGCAGCCAAGGACTAGCGGGGGGGTACCTAGCCTACGAGCAGTACTTC. The encoded protein is CASSQGLAGGYLAYEQYF.

This clone appeared a single time. The V gene is TRBV18, the J gene TRBJ1-2; D not certain. The V gene's germline CDR1 is KGHSH and CDR2 LQKENI. V dropped 0 bases and J dropped 4 bases, with 9 bases sitting between them. This CDR3 contains 14 residues. The CDR3: CASSPPGKGYGYTF. CDR3 DNA: TGTGCCAGCTCACCACCCGGGAAGGGCTATGGCTACACCTTC.

CDR3 nucleotide sequence: TGTGCCAGCAGCCAAGATCTAGCTAGCGGGGGGGCCGGGGATACGCAGTATTTT. Encoded protein: CASSQDLASGGAGDTQYF. This sequence joins TRBV4-2 and TRBJ2-3; 12 bases line up with TRBD2. The V segment lost 0 bases and the J segment 6 bases; nucleotides outside the gene matches: 10. Germline-derived CDR1 and CDR2 are LGHNA and YNFKEQ. This CDR3 region has 18 residues.